This T cell receptor beta chain was captured by sequencing in a study of blood T cell repertoires in COVID-19. The table came from immunoSEQ multiplex PCR; TCRdb's copy has only in-frame clones and leaves some out. The sample holds around 88,000 clones; over 70% are singletons and the top ten take over 8.5%. The ends were cut back, 3 bases at V and 0 bases at J, with 15 bases in the middle. This CDR3 is 17 amino acids long. CDR1 is KGHSH and CDR2 is LQKENI in the germline V gene. The sequence derives from a woman aged 80 or older with acute or convalescent COVID-19. The chain joins TRBV18 to TRBJ1-3, with D possibly TRBD1 on 5 matching bases. The specimen sequenced was peripheral blood. The CDR3 region is CASSPTGGSSSGNTIYF. The CDR3 DNA reads as TGTGCCAGCTCACCGACGGGGGGTTCGAGCTCTGGAAACACCATATATTTT.